A single sample is the source of the 26 T cell receptor beta chains below, sequenced in a study of T cell responses to AZD1222 COVID-19 vaccine. The protocol was immunoSEQ multiplex PCR, while the TCRdb copy is restricted to in-frame clones and leaves out a portion. The sample has around 140,000 clones, roughly 90% seen once. The sample was peripheral blood, taken 28 days after the second AZD1222 dose. The receptor source for this set is an adult who received the AZD1222 COVID-19 vaccine.

This clone was recorded only once. The rearrangement joins TRBV29-1 to TRBJ1-2; D not certain. Germline CDR1 is SQVTM and CDR2 is ANQGSEA. V shed 5 bases and J shed 1 base, with 5 bases lying between them. This CDR3 comprises 11 residues. The CDR3 DNA reads TGCAGCGTTCAGATTAACTATGGCTACACCTTC. The encoded protein is CSVQINYGYTF.

The chain is built from TRBV20-1 and TRBJ2-7; 7 nucleotides line up with TRBD2. The V gene end was trimmed by 3 bases and the J gene end by 4 bases; junction bases not matched to a gene: 0. The CDR3 loop spans 11 amino acids. CDR1 and CDR2 from the germline V gene are DFQATT and SNEGSKA (reference sequence). The CDR3, as DNA: TGCAGTGCTAGGGGGGGGTACGAGCAGTACTTC. Its protein product is CSARGGYEQYF.

Here the CDR3 DNA reads TGTGCCAGCAGCTCCTCACTCGGCAGGTCCACAGATACGCAGTATTTT. Translating it yields CASSSSLGRSTDTQYF. The rearrangement uses TRBV7-9 and TRBJ2-3; no firm D call. V was clipped by 4 bases and J by 2 bases, with 16 bases between them. Looked up from germline, CDR1 is SEHNR and CDR2 is FQNEAQ (reference sequence). There are 16 residues in the CDR3. The full variable domain, in which reference TRBV7-9 and TRBJ2-3 provide the parts outside the CDR3, is DTGVSQNPRHKITKRGQNVTFRCDPISEHNRLYWYRQTLGQGPEFLTYFQNEAQLEKSRLLSDRFSAERPKGSFSTLEIQRTEQGDSAMYLCASSSSLGRSTDTQYFGPGTRLTVL.

The chain couples TRBV14 to TRBJ1-4, with a tentative D call TRBD1 (6 bases). V was clipped by 1 base and J by 1 base, with 13 bases between them. The CDR3 totals 17 residues. Germline V gives CDR1 SGHDN, CDR2 FVKESK. CDR3 sequence: CASSQARGAGTNEKLFF. As DNA, the CDR3 is TGTGCCAGCAGCCAAGCAAGGGGGGCCGGAACTAATGAAAAACTGTTTTTT.

This sequence joins TRBV18 and TRBJ2-3, with 8 bases identical to TRBD2. J was trimmed by 1 base and V by 3 bases; bases with no gene match: 3. CDR1 is KGHSH and CDR2 is LQKENI in the germline V gene. The CDR3 extends over 15 amino acids. In DNA, the CDR3 is TGTGCCAGCTCACCCCCTAGCGGGCGCACAGATACGCAGTATTTT. Translation: CASSPPSGRTDTQYF.

The gene calls are TRBV5-6 and TRBJ2-7, with 8 nucleotides matching TRBD2. V lost 6 bases to trimming and J lost 3 bases; unmatched junction nucleotides: 11. Germline V gene data show CDR1 as SGHDT and CDR2 as YYEEEE. The CDR3 length is 15 residues. The CDR3 is CASNMRGVSFYEQYF. Here the CDR3 DNA reads TGTGCCAGCAATATGCGGGGGGTGTCCTTCTACGAGCAGTACTTC.

The CDR3 region has the DNA TGTGCCAGCAGCCAAGATCAGAGTGGGGGCTACACCTTC. Translation: CASSQDQSGGYTF. V is TRBV4-2 and J is TRBJ1-2; D is undetermined. The V gene's germline CDR1 is LGHNA and CDR2 YNFKEQ. With 0 bases removed from V and 8 bases from J, the gap between germline ends came to 10 bases. The CDR3 is made up of 13 amino acids.

The chain uses TRBV5-1 and TRBJ2-7; D remains ambiguous. From germline, CDR1 is SGHRS and CDR2 YFSETQ. The germline V and J ends were trimmed by 2 bases and 0 bases, with 9 bases remaining between them. The CDR3 extends over 14 amino acids. This chain's CDR3 is CASSFLTSSYEQYF. The CDR3 nucleotides read TGCGCCAGCAGCTTCTTAACAAGCTCCTACGAGCAGTACTTC. Together with reference TRBV5-1 and TRBJ2-7, the CDR3 gives the full variable domain: KAGVTQTPRYLIKTRGQQVTLSCSPISGHRSVSWYQQTPGQGLQFLFEYFSETQRNKGNFPGRFSGRQFSNSRSEMNVSTLELGDSALYLCASSFLTSSYEQYFGPGTRLTVT.

V and J are TRBV9 and TRBJ1-5; D gene uncertain. V lost 0 bases and J 3 bases, leaving 7 bases between the germline ends. The CDR3 covers 14 residues. Per the germline V gene, CDR1 is SGDLS and CDR2 is YYNGEE. CDR3 sequence (DNA): TGTGCCAGCAGCGTAGCCCCCAACAATCAGCCCCAGCATTTT. This codes for CASSVAPNNQPQHF.

A single count supports this clone. The V call is TRBV23-1, the J call TRBJ2-7; TRBD2 matches at 9 bases. TRBV23-1 carries the ORF label, with uncertain function. CDR3 length equals 15 residues. V dropped 3 bases and J dropped 4; count of bases not matched to a gene: 7. The CDR3 region has the DNA TGCGCCAGCAGTCACCCCTCCCTAGCGGGATACGAGCAGTACTTC. Translating gives CASSHPSLAGYEQYF.

The chain carries TRBV27 and TRBJ2-2, with D possibly matching TRBD1 (6 bases). Germline loops: CDR1 MNHEY, CDR2 SMNVEV (reference sequence). The CDR3 runs to 18 residues. V lost 4 bases, J lost 0 bases, and 18 bases lay in between. This CDR3 is CASSWGLRNEANTGELFF. The CDR3 nucleotides are TGTGCCAGCAGTTGGGGGCTCAGAAACGAAGCGAACACCGGGGAGCTGTTTTTT.

The chain links TRBV9 to TRBJ1-1; D not resolved. From germline, CDR1 is SGDLS and CDR2 YYNGEE. This CDR3 is built from 18 residues. The V end was cut by 0 bases, the J end by 3 bases, with 21 bases between. As DNA, the CDR3 is TGTGCCAGCAGCGTAGGCTTGAAGGGATTCGAACGGGACACTGAAGCTTTCTTT. This encodes CASSVGLKGFERDTEAFF.

This rearrangement joins TRBV19 to TRBJ1-1; D call uncertain. This CDR3 contains 14 residues. Trimming stripped 1 base from V and 1 base from J, with 7 bases between. The germline V gene encodes CDR1 LNHDA and CDR2 SQIVND (reference sequence). The CDR3 DNA is TGTGCCAGTAGTATAGTAGCGCGGAACACTGAAGCTTTCTTT. Protein sequence: CASSIVARNTEAFF. Filled out from reference TRBV19 and TRBJ1-1, the complete variable domain reads DGGITQSPKYLFRKEGQNVTLSCEQNLNHDAMYWYRQDPGQGLRLIYYSQIVNDFQKGDIAEGYSVSREKKESFPLTVTSAQKNPTAFYLCASSIVARNTEAFFGQGTRLTVV.

V gene TRBV18 combines with J gene TRBJ1-1; D is undetermined. The CDR3 sequence is 14 residues long. The V and J ends lost 3 bases and 1 base respectively, with 9 bases between them. Germline loops: CDR1 KGHSH, CDR2 LQKENI. The chain's CDR3 is CASSPLTRNTEAFF. The CDR3 DNA is TGTGCCAGCTCACCCTTGACACGGAACACTGAAGCTTTCTTT.

V usage is TRBV11-1 and J usage is TRBJ1-1; weak D call: TRBD1 (5 bases). Trimming removed 6 bases from V and 5 bases from J, with 16 bases in between. The CDR3 sequence is 14 residues long. Per germline, CDR1 SGHAT and CDR2 FQDESV (reference sequence). The CDR3 DNA reads TGTGCCAGCAGTTTGCCAGGGTTTGGGACTGAAGCTTTCTTT. Encoded protein: CASSLPGFGTEAFF.

The genes are TRBV27 and TRBJ2-5, with 7 bases fitting TRBD1. This CDR3 spans 14 amino acids. Germline lookup yields CDR1 MNHEY and CDR2 SMNVEV (reference sequence). J lost 5 bases, V lost 2 bases, and 5 bases had no gene match. CDR3 in amino acids: CASSLTTGRETQYF. The CDR3 bases are TGTGCCAGCAGTTTAACGACAGGGCGGGAGACCCAGTACTTC.

The chain combines TRBV5-1 with TRBJ1-2, with 10 bases that match TRBD1. The germline V gene has CDR1 SGHRS and CDR2 YFSETQ. The CDR3 is 15 residues long. V shed 4 bases, J shed 7 bases, and the junction held 10 bases outside the gene matches. CDR3 sequence: CASSTGGTGEGGYTF. The CDR3 DNA follows: TGCGCCAGCAGCACTGGGGGGACAGGGGAAGGTGGCTACACCTTC.

The rearrangement links TRBV6-5 to TRBJ1-5, with 8 nucleotides matching TRBD1. Trimming removed 8 bases from V and 2 bases from J; junction bases left unmatched: 5. The CDR3 consists of 14 residues. Germline CDR1 is MNHEY and CDR2 is SVGAGI. The CDR3 region is CASSGQGGNQPQHF. The CDR3 DNA is TGTGCCAGCTCAGGACAGGGAGGCAATCAGCCCCAGCATTTT.

The CDR3 is CASSHRFSLAGGWGEQYF. The CDR3 region has the DNA TGCGCCAGCAGCCACCGTTTCTCCCTAGCGGGAGGCTGGGGCGAGCAGTACTTC. The J gene is TRBJ2-7, the V gene TRBV4-1; TRBD2 matches at 11 bases. Per germline, CDR1 MGHRA and CDR2 YSYEKL. The CDR3 runs 18 residues. J gave up 6 bases and V 3 bases, and 16 bases lay outside the gene matches.

This chain connects TRBV24-1 to TRBJ2-1, with D perhaps assigned TRBD1 or TRBD2 (5 bases each). The CDR3 runs to 16 residues. Trimming removed 3 bases at V and 6 bases at J, with 17 bases between. Germline CDR1 KGHDR, CDR2 SFDVKD. CDR3: CATSDPREGPFNEQFF. In DNA, the CDR3 is TGTGCCACCAGTGATCCCCGAGAGGGGCCGTTCAATGAGCAGTTCTTC.

The genes are TRBV13 and TRBJ2-1; no firm D call. The CDR3 totals 14 residues. The V gene lost 2 bases and the J gene lost 6 bases, with 11 bases spanning the gap. CDR1 and CDR2 from the germline V gene are PRHDT and FYEKMQ (reference sequence). The CDR3 loop reads CASSLSPRGNEQFF. CDR3 coding DNA: TGTGCCAGCAGCTTAAGTCCTAGAGGCAATGAGCAGTTCTTC.

This clone was counted once. DNA for the CDR3: TGTGCCACCAGTGATTTGGGACAGGGACAAGAGACCCAGTACTTC. Translation: CATSDLGQGQETQYF. The chain links TRBV24-1 to TRBJ2-5, with TRBD1 identical over 8 bases. The CDR3 contains 15 residues. Germline V gives CDR1 KGHDR, CDR2 SFDVKD. V lost 0 bases and J lost 2; bases outside the gene matches: 1.

The chain couples TRBV28 to TRBJ1-2, with TRBD1 identical over 7 bases. The CDR3 consists of 14 residues. The junction had 9 bases not matched to a gene; V was cut back by 5 bases and J by 6 bases. The germline gives CDR1 MDHEN, CDR2 SYDVKM. CDR3 residues: CASSPYQGVNGYTF. In DNA, the CDR3 is TGTGCCAGCAGTCCGTATCAGGGGGTGAATGGCTACACCTTC.

The chain has TRBV5-8 and TRBJ1-5, with 7 bases that match TRBD1. The CDR3 extends over 18 amino acids. CDR1 and CDR2 (germline): SGHTS, YDEGEE. Trimming took 4 bases from V and 1 from J; bases not matched to a gene: 14. The CDR3 is CASSHMTGIWRSNQPQHF. DNA for the CDR3: TGTGCCAGCAGCCACATGACAGGGATCTGGCGGAGCAATCAGCCCCAGCATTTT.

The chain couples TRBV13 to TRBJ2-5; D is uncertain. The CDR3 consists of 13 residues. V lost 1 base to trimming and J lost 1 base, with 4 bases between them. Germline V gene data show CDR1 as PRHDT and CDR2 as FYEKMQ (reference sequence). The CDR3 DNA is TGTGCCAGCAGCTTAGTAGTCCAAGAGACCCAGTACTTC. Translating it yields CASSLVVQETQYF.

This clone was picked up one time. The rearrangement links TRBV19 to TRBJ2-7; D unresolved. Germline lookup yields CDR1 LNHDA and CDR2 SQIVND (reference sequence). The CDR3 spans 14 residues. V lost 4 bases and J lost 4, with 14 bases in between. The CDR3 protein is CASSKVESMYEQYF. The CDR3 nucleotides are TGTGCCAGTAGTAAGGTAGAGAGTATGTACGAGCAGTACTTC. Full variable domain (remainder filled in from reference TRBV19 and TRBJ2-7): DGGITQSPKYLFRKEGQNVTLSCEQNLNHDAMYWYRQDPGQGLRLIYYSQIVNDFQKGDIAEGYSVSREKKESFPLTVTSAQKNPTAFYLCASSKVESMYEQYFGPGTRLTVT.